The present T cell receptor beta chain was sequenced within a study of T cell repertoires in ileal Crohn's disease. TCRdb's copy holds only in-frame clones and misses some; the assay was immunoSEQ multiplex PCR. The top ten hold roughly 5% of the sample, which has thousands of clones, 75% to 85% seen once. V was cut by 4 bases and J by 3 bases, with 6 bases left in between. The length of the CDR3 is 12 residues. Germline CDR1 and CDR2: KGHSH and LQKENI. Sequenced input: ileal tissue. This clonotype originated in an adult with Crohn's disease. V gene TRBV18 combines with J gene TRBJ2-5; D unresolved. The CDR3 region has the DNA TGTGCCAGCTCACTCCAGGAAGAGACCCAGTACTTC. Amino acid sequence: CASSLQEETQYF.